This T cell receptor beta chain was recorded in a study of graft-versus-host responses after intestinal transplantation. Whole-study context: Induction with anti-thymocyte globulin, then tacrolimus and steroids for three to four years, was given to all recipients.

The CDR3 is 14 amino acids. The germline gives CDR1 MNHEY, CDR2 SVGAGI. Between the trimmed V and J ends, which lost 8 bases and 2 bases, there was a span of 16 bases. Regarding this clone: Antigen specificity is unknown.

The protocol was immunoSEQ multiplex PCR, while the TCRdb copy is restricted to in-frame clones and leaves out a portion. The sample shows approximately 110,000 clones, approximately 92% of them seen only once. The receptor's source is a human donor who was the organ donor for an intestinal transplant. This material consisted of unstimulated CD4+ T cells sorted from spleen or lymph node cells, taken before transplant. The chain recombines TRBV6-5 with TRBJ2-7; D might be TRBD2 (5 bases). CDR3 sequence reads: CASSARPGTYEQYF. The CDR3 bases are TGTGCCAGCTCCGCCCGACCGGGAACCTACGAGCAGTACTTC.